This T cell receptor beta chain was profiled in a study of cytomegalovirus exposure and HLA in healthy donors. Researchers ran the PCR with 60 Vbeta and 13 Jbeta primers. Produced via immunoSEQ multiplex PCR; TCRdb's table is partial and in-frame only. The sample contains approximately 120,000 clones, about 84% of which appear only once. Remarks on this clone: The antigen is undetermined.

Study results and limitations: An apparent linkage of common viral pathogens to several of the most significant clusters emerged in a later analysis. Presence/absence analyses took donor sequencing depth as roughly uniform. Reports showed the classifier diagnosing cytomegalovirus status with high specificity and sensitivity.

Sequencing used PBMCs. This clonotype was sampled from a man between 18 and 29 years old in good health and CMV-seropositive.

This CDR3 is CASSKTTYSRPHYEQYF. The CDR3 nucleotides read TGTGCCAGCAGCAAAACGACCTACAGCCGCCCCCACTACGAGCAGTACTTC. The chain carries TRBV21-1 and TRBJ2-7; the table calls TRBD1, which could not be checked here. TRBV21-1 is listed as a pseudogene. The CDR3 consists of 17 residues.